These T cell receptor beta chains were read from a single sample in a study of regulatory T cells in long-lasting Graves disease. TCRdb re-called the multiplex PCR reads with MiXCR, one entry per CDR3 protein. In the table there are approximately 250,000 distinct CDR3 sequences, around 16% of which are singletons. The specimen was peripheral blood mononuclear cells (PBMCs), collected at new diagnosis, from a patient treated with antithyroid drugs. Every receptor here comes from a female donor with Graves disease. Each CDR3 is given with its conserved first and last residue. Each record gives: D gene, clone size, V gene, J gene, CDR3 protein, CDR3 DNA. A D gene is named only where the DNA matches it firmly. Expanded clones are given a class, and other clones once, few, many or no size at all.

>-|many|TRBV6-1|TRBJ2-1
CASTISLAATGDEQFF
TGTGCCAGCACAATTAGCCTGGCGGCGACGGGCGATGAGCAGTTCTTC
>-|-|TRBV19|TRBJ2-7
CASSIVESSKQYF
TGTGCCAGTAGTATAGTTGAATCATCTAAGCAGTACTTC
>TRBD2|many|TRBV28|TRBJ2-1
CASRPSGRAREQFF
TGTGCCAGCAGGCCTAGCGGGAGGGCCCGTGAGCAGTTCTTC
>TRBD2|many|TRBV12-3/TRBV12-4|TRBJ2-1
CASSLGTSGGNEQFF
TGTGCCAGCAGTCTCGGGACTAGCGGGGGGAATGAGCAGTTCTTC
>TRBD1|many|TRBV20-1|TRBJ1-1
CSASKGTGSEAFF
TGCAGTGCTTCCAAGGGGACAGGCTCTGAAGCTTTCTTT
>-|many|TRBV27|TRBJ2-1
CASSLFGEQFF
TGTGCCAGCAGTTTATTTGGCGAGCAGTTCTTC
>TRBD2|many|TRBV27|TRBJ2-1
CASNDLSGSSYNEQFF
TGTGCCAGCAACGACCTTAGCGGGAGCTCCTACAATGAGCAGTTCTTC
>-|many|TRBV2|TRBJ2-2
CARSGNTGELFF
TGTGCCAGGTCAGGAAACACCGGGGAGCTGTTTTTT
>TRBD2|many|TRBV7-2|TRBJ2-3
CASSPHPASGTDTQYF
TGTGCCAGCAGCCCACACCCAGCTAGCGGGACCGATACGCAGTATTTT
>TRBD2|many|TRBV7-2|TRBJ2-3
CASSQIAGGGDTQYF
TGTGCCAGCAGCCAAATAGCGGGAGGGGGGGATACGCAGTATTTT
>TRBD2|many|TRBV10-2|TRBJ2-3
CASSESLAGVSTDTQYF
TGCGCCAGCAGTGAGTCATTAGCGGGAGTATCTACAGATACGCAGTATTTT
>-|-|TRBV28|TRBJ1-3
CASSFSGISSGNTIYF
TGTGCCAGCAGTTTCTCAGGGATTAGCTCTGGAAACACCATATATTTT
>-|-|TRBV7-2|TRBJ2-3
CASSLRRGTTSTDTQYF
TGTGCCAGCAGCCTTCGGCGGGGAACCACTAGCACAGATACGCAGTATTTT
>-|-|TRBV6-1|TRBJ2-3
CACRSLSTDTQYF
TGTGCCTGTCGGTCCCTTAGCACAGATACGCAGTATTTT
>-|-|TRBV2|TRBJ2-7
CASSRSRKYEQYF
TGTGCCAGCAGTCGGAGTAGAAAATACGAGCAGTACTTC
>-|few|TRBV7-2|TRBJ2-7
CASSLGGQYEQYF
TGTGCCAGCAGCTTAGGGGGGCAATACGAGCAGTACTTC
>-|many|TRBV20-1|TRBJ2-4
CSAYDYVGVGGNIQYF
TGCAGTGCTTACGACTATGTGGGGGTTGGGGGAAACATTCAGTACTTC
>-|many|TRBV6-5|TRBJ2-5
CASSLDSEETQYF
TGTGCCAGCAGTTTGGACTCCGAAGAGACCCAGTACTTC
>-|-|TRBV10-3|TRBJ1-5
CAISESGGPQHF
TGTGCCATCAGTGAGTCAGGGGGGCCCCAGCATTTT
>-|many|TRBV30|TRBJ1-1
CAWSVYRNTEAFF
TGTGCCTGGAGTGTATATAGGAACACTGAAGCTTTCTTT
>-|many|TRBV6-2/TRBV6-3|TRBJ2-1
CASSPVQRPAVPYNEQFF
TGTGCCAGCAGTCCCGTACAGAGGCCAGCGGTCCCCTACAATGAGCAGTTCTTC
>TRBD1|many|TRBV11-3|TRBJ2-2
CASNDRVTQAGELFF
TGTGCCAGCAACGACAGGGTAACACAAGCCGGGGAGCTGTTTTTT
>TRBD2|many|TRBV2|TRBJ2-1
CASRTSGNTNEQFF
TGTGCCAGCAGAACTAGCGGCAACACTAATGAGCAGTTCTTC
>TRBD2|few|TRBV6-1|TRBJ2-5
CASSEAGAGGYETQYF
TGTGCCAGCAGTGAAGCCGGAGCGGGAGGGTATGAGACCCAGTACTTC
>-|many|TRBV6-1|TRBJ2-3
CASSAAGRKLTDTQYF
TGTGCCAGCAGTGCAGCCGGGCGAAAACTCACAGATACGCAGTATTTT
>-|-|TRBV20-1|TRBJ1-5
CSASSPSADHNQPQHF
TGCAGTGCTAGTTCTCCGTCGGCAGATCACAATCAGCCCCAGCATTTT
>-|many|TRBV19|TRBJ1-3
CASSATWTAGNTIYF
TGTGCCAGTAGTGCCACTTGGACAGCTGGAAACACCATATATTTT
>-|once|TRBV15|TRBJ1-1
CATSVAGDTEAFF
TGTGCCACCAGCGTGGCCGGGGACACTGAAGCTTTCTTT
>-|many|TRBV15|TRBJ2-5
CATSRATKGETQYF
TGTGCCACCAGCAGAGCAACGAAAGGGGAGACCCAGTACTTC
>-|many|TRBV7-9|TRBJ1-6
CASSPGLRDSPLHF
TGTGCCAGCAGTCCGGGACTCCGGGATTCACCCCTCCACTTT
>TRBD1|many|TRBV9|TRBJ1-3
CASSAPGQGTGNTIYF
TGTGCCAGCAGCGCTCCGGGACAGGGGACTGGAAACACCATATATTTT
>-|many|TRBV19|TRBJ1-1
CASAQGLNTEAFF
TGTGCCAGCGCACAGGGCTTGAACACTGAAGCTTTCTTT
>-|-|TRBV25-1|TRBJ2-2
CASSEYRANTGELFF
TGTGCCAGCAGTGAATACAGGGCGAACACCGGGGAGCTGTTTTTT
>TRBD2|-|TRBV11-3|TRBJ2-1
CASNGGGGAGVYNEQFF
TGTGCCAGCAATGGGGGCGGGGGAGCGGGAGTCTACAATGAGCAGTTCTTC
>TRBD1|-|TRBV3-1|TRBJ2-7
CASSQRTGGYERGF
TGTGCCAGCAGCCAACGGACAGGGGGCTACGAGCGGGGGTTC
>-|many|TRBV28|TRBJ1-2
CASSLTANYGYTF
TGTGCCAGCAGTTTGACGGCTAACTATGGCTACACCTTC
>-|many|TRBV2|TRBJ1-6
CASRSTGSYNSPLHF
TGTGCCAGCAGGTCGACAGGCTCCTATAATTCACCCCTCCACTTT
>-|many|TRBV19|TRBJ2-7
CASSRGYEQYF
TGTGCCAGTAGCAGGGGATACGAGCAGTACTTC
>-|many|TRBV12-3/TRBV12-4|TRBJ2-7
CASSSLVAREQYF
TGTGCCAGCAGCTCCTTAGTAGCGCGGGAGCAGTACTTC
>TRBD1|many|TRBV5-1|TRBJ2-7
CASRRDRSYEQYF
TGCGCCAGCAGAAGGGACAGATCCTACGAGCAGTACTTC
>-|many|TRBV18|TRBJ1-5
CASSPNSGDYNQPQHF
TGTGCCAGCTCACCAAATTCAGGGGACTACAATCAGCCCCAGCATTTT
>-|many|TRBV7-2|TRBJ2-3
CASSLLGAGAVDTQYF
TGTGCCAGCAGCTTACTGGGGGCGGGAGCTGTAGATACGCAGTATTTT
>-|many|TRBV9|TRBJ2-3
CASSTVGSSGQPDTQYF
TGTGCCAGCAGCACGGTAGGGAGTAGCGGCCAGCCGGATACGCAGTATTTT
>-|many|TRBV2|TRBJ2-1
CASSEGLRGNEQFF
TGTGCCAGCAGTGAGGGACTGAGAGGCAATGAGCAGTTCTTC
>TRBD2|many|TRBV5-4|TRBJ2-1
CASSTGTSGRGSEQFF
TGTGCCAGCAGCACGGGGACTAGCGGAAGGGGGAGTGAGCAGTTCTTC
>-|many|TRBV2|TRBJ1-2
CASSETRGGQYGYTF
TGTGCCAGCAGTGAAACGCGGGGCGGTCAATATGGCTACACCTTC
>-|many|TRBV7-3|TRBJ2-5
CASSLNGRTQETQYF
TGTGCCAGCAGCTTAAATGGACGGACCCAAGAGACCCAGTACTTC